These 15 T cell receptor beta chains came from one sample sequenced in a study of PD-1 blockade in mismatch repair-deficient tumors. The table came from immunoSEQ multiplex PCR; TCRdb's copy has only in-frame clones and leaves some out. The sample holds approximately 25,000 clones, nearly 85% seen once. Sequencing used peripheral blood, obtained 12 weeks after starting pembrolizumab. These receptors were taken from an adult with mismatch repair-deficient cancer.

J is TRBJ2-6 and V is TRBV18; D is perhaps TRBD2 (5 bases). Trimming shortened V by 4 bases and J by 0 bases, and 16 bases separated the two germline ends. Germline V gives CDR1 KGHSH, CDR2 LQKENI. The CDR3 is 18 amino acids. This CDR3 is CASSLYLGGLSGANVLTF. For the CDR3, the DNA is TGTGCCAGCTCACTGTACCTGGGCGGACTCTCTGGGGCCAACGTCCTGACTTTC.

This clone has only a few counts. This chain joins TRBV6-5 and TRBJ2-7; 13 positions match TRBD2. The J segment lost 4 bases and the V segment lost 10 bases, leaving 10 bases of the junction unmatched. The CDR3 runs to 15 residues. In germline, CDR1 is MNHEY, CDR2 SVGAGI. The CDR3 bases are TGTGCCAATAGGGAAAGGACTAGCGGGAGTTACGAGCAGTACTTC. This gives the protein CANRERTSGSYEQYF.

This clone was recorded only once. This sequence joins TRBV6-5 and TRBJ2-5, with 14 bases identical to TRBD2. The CDR3 contains 16 residues. J gave up 5 bases and V 2 bases, and 4 bases lay outside the gene matches. Germline CDR1 and CDR2: MNHEY and SVGAGI. The CDR3 is CASSYGLAGGRETQYF. The CDR3 nucleotides are TGTGCCAGCAGTTACGGACTAGCGGGAGGTCGGGAGACCCAGTACTTC.

To note about this clone: The same CDR3 is also encoded by other DNA sequences in this sample. The rearrangement uses TRBV19 and TRBJ2-5; D gene ambiguous. This CDR3 has 14 residues. V lost 1 base and J 2 bases, leaving 8 bases between the germline ends. Germline lookup yields CDR1 LNHDA and CDR2 SQIVND (reference sequence). CDR3 in amino acids: CASSIVGRQETQYF. The CDR3 region has the DNA TGTGCCAGTAGTATAGTTGGCAGACAAGAGACCCAGTACTTC.

CDR3 sequence (DNA): TGTGCCATCAGTGAGGCCGGCGGGACCCTCTACGAGCAGTACTTC. It specifies CAISEAGGTLYEQYF. V is TRBV10-3 and J is TRBJ2-7; weak D call: TRBD2 (6 bases). CDR3 length: 15 residues. V was shortened by 2 bases and J by 3 bases, with 14 bases between the two germline ends. Germline V gives CDR1 ENHRY, CDR2 SYGVKD.

The J gene is TRBJ2-7, the V gene TRBV29-1; D is possibly TRBD2 (6 bases). The CDR3 is made up of 15 amino acids. V lost 7 bases, J lost 0 bases, and 19 bases lay in between. Looked up from germline, CDR1 is SQVTM and CDR2 is ANQGSEA. This chain's CDR3 is CSASSGASASYEQYF. The DNA of the CDR3 is TGCAGCGCATCCTCTGGGGCTAGCGCCTCCTACGAGCAGTACTTC.

This sequence joins TRBV2 and TRBJ2-5; either TRBD1 or TRBD2 may supply D (7 bases each). Germline CDR1 and CDR2: SNHLY and FYNNEI. The V end lost 5 bases, the J end lost 6 bases, and 16 bases lay between the germline ends. The CDR3 is 14 residues long. CDR3 DNA: TGTGCCAGCAGTCAGGGGGAGGGCCGCCAGACCCAGTACTTC. It translates to CASSQGEGRQTQYF. The full variable domain, with the rest looked up from reference TRBV2 and TRBJ2-5, is EPEVTQTPSHQVTQMGQEVILRCVPISNHLYFYWYRQILGQKVEFLVSFYNNEISEKSEIFDDQFSVERPDGSNFTLKIRSTKLEDSAMYFCASSQGEGRQTQYFGPGTRLLVL.

The chain couples TRBV7-9 to TRBJ2-1, with a tentative D call TRBD2 (6 bases). Trimming cost V 1 base and J 2 bases, with 18 bases left between them. CDR3 length: 18 residues. From germline, CDR1 is SEHNR and CDR2 FQNEAQ (reference sequence). In DNA, the CDR3 is TGTGCCAGCAGCTTAGTTGGGGGGAGAGCGAGAACCTACAATGAGCAGTTCTTC. Translating it yields CASSLVGGRARTYNEQFF. Filled out from reference TRBV7-9 and TRBJ2-1, the complete variable domain reads DTGVSQNPRHKITKRGQNVTFRCDPISEHNRLYWYRQTLGQGPEFLTYFQNEAQLEKSRLLSDRFSAERPKGSFSTLEIQRTEQGDSAMYLCASSLVGGRARTYNEQFFGPGTRLTVL.

This clone is judged medium-sized. The chain combines TRBV6-4 with TRBJ2-2, with a tentative D call TRBD1 (6 bases). Between the trimmed V and J ends, which lost 7 bases and 4 bases, there was a span of 13 bases. CDR1 and CDR2 from the germline V gene are MRHNA and SNTAGT. This CDR3 region has 14 residues. The CDR3 bases are TGTGCCAGCACACGGGAAGGGGGCACCGGGGAGCTGTTTTTT. This sequence encodes CASTREGGTGELFF.

This chain uses TRBV5-4 with TRBJ2-1; TRBD1 matches at 8 bases. V shed 3 bases and J 9 bases; nucleotides not matched to a gene: 2. This CDR3 is 12 amino acids long. CDR1 and CDR2 (germline): SGHNT, YYREEE (reference sequence). The CDR3, as DNA: TGTGCCAGCAGCTGGACAGGGTCTGAGCAGTTCTTC. It codes for CASSWTGSEQFF.

The chain combines TRBV29-1 with TRBJ2-3, with D possibly being TRBD1 (5 bases). V was trimmed by 6 bases and J by 4 bases, leaving 11 bases between them. Germline lookup yields CDR1 SQVTM and CDR2 ANQGSEA. The CDR3 length is 12 residues. The CDR3 DNA reads TGCAGCGTCGGTCCCAGGGCAGATACGCAGTATTTT. Its translation: CSVGPRADTQYF.

The rearrangement joins TRBV6-1 to TRBJ1-5, with D hard to call. CDR3 size: 13 residues. Trimming took 5 bases from V and 4 from J, leaving 9 bases between them. Germline V gene lookup returns CDR1 MNHNS and CDR2 SASEGT. Here the CDR3 DNA reads TGTGCCAGCAGTCGGACCCGGAATCAGCCCCAGCATTTT. Translated, it gives CASSRTRNQPQHF.

The genes are TRBV11-2 and TRBJ2-7; TRBD1 aligns across 7 bases. The germline CDR1 and CDR2 sequences are SGHAT and FQNNGV. Germline trimming cut 5 bases from V and 2 bases from J; bases unmatched to any gene: 9. CDR3 length: 15 residues. In DNA form, the CDR3 reads TGTGCCAGCAGCGGCGGACAGGCCTCAACCTACGAGCAGTACTTC. Its translation is CASSGGQASTYEQYF.

The rearrangement links TRBV7-2 to TRBJ1-1; a weak D match, TRBD1 (5 bases). The CDR3 is 15 residues long. The V and J ends lost 2 bases and 4 bases respectively, with 14 bases between them. Germline V gene sequence: CDR1 SGHTA, CDR2 FQGNSA. The CDR3 bases are TGTGCCAGCAGCTTAATTACAGGCCTGATCACTGAAGCTTTCTTT. It codes for CASSLITGLITEAFF.

Judged by abundance, this clone is medium-sized. The chain uses TRBV2 and TRBJ1-3, with a possible D match to TRBD1 (5 bases). The germline V gene encodes CDR1 SNHLY and CDR2 FYNNEI. Trimming pared 6 bases from V and 0 bases from J, leaving 12 bases between. This CDR3 contains 15 residues. As DNA, the CDR3 is TGTGCCAGCAGAACAGGCGTATTCTCTGGAAACACCATATATTTT. Its protein is CASRTGVFSGNTIYF. Looking up the rest from reference TRBV2 and TRBJ1-3 gives the full variable domain: EPEVTQTPSHQVTQMGQEVILRCVPISNHLYFYWYRQILGQKVEFLVSFYNNEISEKSEIFDDQFSVERPDGSNFTLKIRSTKLEDSAMYFCASRTGVFSGNTIYFGEGSWLTVV.